The rows below give T cell receptor beta chains drawn from one sample of a study of T cells after yellow fever vaccination. One entry per CDR3 protein, called by TCRdb with MiXCR from the 5' RACE reads. The data hold about 340,000 distinct CDR3 sequences, with around 13% observed a single time. This material consisted of CD4+ T cells sorted from PBMCs, taken 15 days after the yellow fever booster vaccination. The receptors here all came from a man in his late teens or twenties who received the YFV17D yellow fever vaccine. CDR3s include the opening cysteine and the closing phenylalanine or tryptophan. A D gene is named only where the DNA matches it firmly. Clone size appears in some rows only: once, few, many, or a class for an expanded clone.

v_gene	d_gene	j_gene	abundance	CDR3aa	CDR3nt
TRBV30	NA	TRBJ1-1	NA	CAWKTQRTGSGTEAFF	TGTGCCTGGAAAACCCAAAGAACAGGGTCGGGGACTGAAGCTTTCTTT
TRBV5-5	TRBD2	TRBJ2-7	few	CASSLASGAYYEQYF	TGTGCCAGCAGCTTGGCTAGCGGGGCTTACTACGAGCAGTACTTC
TRBV5-1	NA	TRBJ2-2	few	CASRVRTTLHGELFF	TGCGCCAGCAGGGTGAGGACGACCCTCCACGGGGAGCTGTTTTTT
TRBV20-1	NA	TRBJ1-2	NA	CSAAGFYYGYTF	TGCAGTGCCGCAGGGTTTTATTATGGCTACACCTTC
TRBV20-1	TRBD2	TRBJ2-1	many	CSARSLAGGTYNEQFF	TGCAGTGCTAGGAGCCTAGCGGGGGGAACCTACAATGAGCAGTTCTTC
TRBV29-1	NA	TRBJ1-1	NA	CSVDGQGLGEAFF	TGCAGCGTTGATGGGCAGGGTTTAGGTGAAGCTTTCTTT
TRBV7-2	NA	TRBJ2-1	NA	CASSPQVGDEQFF	TGTGCCAGCAGCCCTCAGGTGGGGGACGAGCAGTTCTTC
TRBV3-1	NA	TRBJ1-3	NA	CASSQEGLWSGNTIYF	TGTGCCAGCAGCCAAGAAGGCCTTTGGAGCGGAAACACCATATATTTT
TRBV7-2	TRBD1	TRBJ1-2	NA	CASSSSGGGDYGYTF	TGTGCCAGCAGCTCCTCGGGAGGGGGCGACTATGGCTACACCTTC
TRBV5-1	NA	TRBJ2-1	NA	CASSISAGREQFF	TGCGCCAGCAGCATATCGGCCGGGAGAGAGCAGTTCTTC
TRBV7-3	TRBD1	TRBJ2-7	few	CASSLTGTALGEQYF	TGTGCCAGCAGCTTAACGGGGACAGCCTTGGGCGAGCAGTACTTC
TRBV5-1	NA	TRBJ1-2	few	CASSFGGTNYGYTF	TGCGCCAGCAGCTTTGGCGGAACCAACTATGGCTACACCTTC
TRBV4-2	NA	TRBJ1-5	NA	CASSQEWRGSQPQHF	TGTGCCAGCAGCCAAGAGTGGCGGGGGAGTCAGCCCCAGCATTTT
TRBV29-1	NA	TRBJ2-2	few	CSVEVVANTGELFF	TGCAGCGTTGAGGTCGTCGCGAACACCGGGGAGCTGTTTTTT
TRBV7-2	NA	TRBJ1-1	NA	CASSSWGGRTEAFF	TGTGCCAGCAGCTCGTGGGGAGGGCGGACTGAAGCTTTCTTT
TRBV5-1	NA	TRBJ1-2	NA	CASSLGTAANYGYTF	TGCGCCAGCAGCTTGGGGACGGCAGCTAACTATGGCTACACCTTC
TRBV5-1	TRBD2	TRBJ2-5	NA	CASSTTGTSEETQYF	TGCGCCAGCAGCACGACCGGGACTAGCGAAGAGACCCAGTACTTC
TRBV7-2	NA	TRBJ2-3	NA	CASSLSRVAQYF	TGTGCCAGCAGCTTATCCCGAGTAGCGCAGTATTTT
TRBV4-2	NA	TRBJ1-6	NA	CASSQDGGPFSPLHF	TGTGCCAGCAGCCAAGATGGTGGCCCTTTTTCACCCCTCCACTTT
TRBV12-3/TRBV12-4	TRBD1	TRBJ1-2	NA	CASRVTGGDGYTF	TGTGCCAGCAGGGTCACAGGGGGCGATGGCTACACCTTC
TRBV3-1	NA	TRBJ2-7	NA	CASSQETRRLSYEQYF	TGTGCCAGCAGCCAAGAGACGCGGAGATTAAGCTACGAGCAGTACTTC
TRBV7-9	NA	TRBJ1-2	few	CASSFRGTRESYGYTF	TGTGCCAGCAGCTTTCGGGGGACAAGAGAGAGCTATGGCTACACCTTC
TRBV5-1	TRBD1	TRBJ2-5	few	CASSSGTGDQETQYF	TGCGCCAGCAGCTCCGGGACAGGCGATCAAGAGACCCAGTACTTC
TRBV7-6	NA	TRBJ1-1	few	CASSLAPWVGLNTEAFF	TGTGCCAGCAGCTTAGCCCCCTGGGTAGGACTGAACACTGAAGCTTTCTTT
TRBV18	TRBD1	TRBJ2-7	NA	CASSPDRDSEQYF	TGTGCCAGCTCCCCGGACAGGGATAGCGAGCAGTACTTC
TRBV9	NA	TRBJ2-5	NA	CASSSGAETQYF	TGTGCCAGCAGCTCGGGGGCGGAGACCCAGTACTTC
TRBV20-1	TRBD1	TRBJ2-1	NA	CSATGTGGRAYNEQFF	TGCAGTGCTACCGGGACAGGGGGCAGGGCCTACAATGAGCAGTTCTTC
TRBV29-1	NA	TRBJ2-5	few	CSVEPQGGETQYF	TGCAGCGTTGAGCCACAGGGTGGAGAGACCCAGTACTTC
TRBV7-3	TRBD1	TRBJ1-6	NA	CASSLSPGQGNSPLHF	TGTGCCAGCAGCTTATCCCCGGGACAGGGGAATTCACCCCTCCACTTT
TRBV10-3	NA	TRBJ2-1	many	CAIKSGENNEQFF	TGTGCCATCAAGTCTGGGGAAAACAATGAGCAGTTCTTC
TRBV20-1	NA	TRBJ1-4	NA	CSVRAGRERTNEKLFF	TGCAGTGTGAGGGCGGGCAGGGAAAGAACTAATGAAAAACTGTTTTTT
TRBV5-4	NA	TRBJ1-2	NA	CASSDVLNGYTF	TGTGCCAGCAGCGATGTGTTGAATGGCTACACCTTC
TRBV7-2	TRBD2	TRBJ2-3	NA	CASSTLAVTTDTQYF	TGTGCCAGCAGCACGCTAGCGGTTACCACAGATACGCAGTATTTT
TRBV7-9	NA	TRBJ2-1	NA	CASSLVYRQRNEQFF	TGTGCCAGCAGCTTAGTATACCGGCAGCGCAATGAGCAGTTCTTC
TRBV4-2	NA	TRBJ2-5	few	CASSQDPLAAETQYF	TGTGCCAGCAGCCAAGACCCACTAGCCGCAGAGACCCAGTACTTC
TRBV4-3	TRBD1	TRBJ2-7	NA	CASSQDRAVYEQYF	TGCGCCAGCAGCCAGGACAGGGCGGTCTACGAGCAGTACTTC
TRBV20-1	NA	TRBJ2-3	many	CSARDLAGHGTSTDTQYF	TGCAGTGCTAGAGATCTCGCAGGACACGGAACTAGCACAGATACGCAGTATTTT
TRBV12-3/TRBV12-4	NA	TRBJ1-1	many	CASRRVLDTEAFF	TGTGCCAGCCGACGAGTTCTCGACACTGAAGCTTTCTTT
TRBV7-7	NA	TRBJ2-2	NA	CASSLEVAGGTGELFF	TGTGCCAGCAGCTTAGAGGTGGCAGGCGGCACCGGGGAGCTGTTTTTT
TRBV7-2	NA	TRBJ1-5	few	CASSLESRQPQHF	TGTGCCAGCAGCCTCGAAAGTAGGCAGCCCCAGCATTTT
TRBV6-5	NA	TRBJ2-1	many	CASSYGRSSYNEQFF	TGTGCCAGCAGTTACGGCAGGAGCTCCTACAATGAGCAGTTCTTC
TRBV9	NA	TRBJ1-1	NA	CASSAQGMGNTEAFF	TGTGCCAGCAGCGCCCAGGGTATGGGGAACACTGAAGCTTTCTTT
TRBV10-3	TRBD2	TRBJ2-7	many	CAISGKAGVSDEQYF	TGTGCCATCAGTGGTAAAGCGGGGGTATCCGACGAGCAGTACTTC
TRBV29-1	NA	TRBJ1-2	few	CSAGDNGSYTF	TGCAGCGCTGGGGACAACGGGAGCTACACCTTC